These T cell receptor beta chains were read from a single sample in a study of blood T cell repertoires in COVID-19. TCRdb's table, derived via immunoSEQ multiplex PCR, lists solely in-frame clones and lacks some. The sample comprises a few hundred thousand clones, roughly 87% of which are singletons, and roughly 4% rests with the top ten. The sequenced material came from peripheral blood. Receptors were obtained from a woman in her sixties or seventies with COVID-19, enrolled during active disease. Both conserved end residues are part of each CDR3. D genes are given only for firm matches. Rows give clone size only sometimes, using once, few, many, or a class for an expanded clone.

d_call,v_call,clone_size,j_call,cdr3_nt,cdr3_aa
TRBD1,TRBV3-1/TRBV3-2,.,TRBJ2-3,TGTGCCAGCAGCCAAGGGGGCAGGGGGCGGACAGATACGCAGTATTTT,CASSQGGRGRTDTQYF
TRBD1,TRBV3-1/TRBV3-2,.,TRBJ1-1,TGTGCCAGCAGCCAAGCCGGGACAGGGCGCACTGAAGCTTTCTTT,CASSQAGTGRTEAFF
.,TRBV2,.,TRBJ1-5,TGTGCCAGCAGTGAACAGAAGAATCAGCCCCAGCATTTT,CASSEQKNQPQHF
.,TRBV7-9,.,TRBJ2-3,TGTGCCGTAGGGGGAGATACGCAGTATTTT,CAVGGDTQYF
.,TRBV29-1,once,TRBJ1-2,TGCAGCGTTGGTTATCCAGGGTCCGCTAACTATGGCTACACCTTC,CSVGYPGSANYGYTF
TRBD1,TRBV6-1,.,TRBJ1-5,TGTGCCAGCAGTGAAGGTGTACAGGGGGGACAGCCCCAGCATTTT,CASSEGVQGGQPQHF
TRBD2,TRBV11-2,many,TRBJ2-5,TGTGCCAGCAGCTTAGTTTTTAGCGGGGGTATCCAAGAGACCCAGTACTTC,CASSLVFSGGIQETQYF
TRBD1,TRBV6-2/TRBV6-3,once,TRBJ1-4,TGTGCCAGCAGTTACTCAGGAGGGGGCGCGGGAAAACTGTTTTTT,CASSYSGGGAGKLFF
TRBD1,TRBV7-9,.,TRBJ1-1,TGTGCCAGCAGCGACGCAGGGGGCCGGAACACTGAAGCTTTCTTT,CASSDAGGRNTEAFF
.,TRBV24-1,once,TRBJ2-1,TGTGCCACCAGTGATACGGGACTCAATAATGAGCAGTTCTTC,CATSDTGLNNEQFF
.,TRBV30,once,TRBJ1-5,TGTGCCTGGACATCAGGGGATAATCAGCCCCAGCATTTT,CAWTSGDNQPQHF
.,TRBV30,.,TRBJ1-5,TGTGCCTGGAGCCGCGGGTTGAGGGGCAATCAGCCCCAGCATTTT,CAWSRGLRGNQPQHF
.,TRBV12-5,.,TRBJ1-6,TGTGCTAGTGGTTTGGATCCGGATTCACCCCTCCACTTT,CASGLDPDSPLHF
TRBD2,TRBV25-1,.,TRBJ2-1,TGTGCCAGCAGTGCTAGCGGGGGGGCCAGGGAGCAGTTCTTC,CASSASGGAREQFF
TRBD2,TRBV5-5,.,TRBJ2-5,TGTGCCAGCAGCTTACCTAGCGGGGGGGTCGAAGAGACCCAGTACTTC,CASSLPSGGVEETQYF
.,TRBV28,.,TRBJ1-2,TGTGCCAGCAGTTTATGGGGAGGGGCAGGTGGCTACACCTTC,CASSLWGGAGGYTF
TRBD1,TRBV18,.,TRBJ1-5,TGTGCCAGCTCACCAGGCGGACAGGGACTCCAGCCCCAGCATTTT,CASSPGGQGLQPQHF
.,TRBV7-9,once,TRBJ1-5,TGTGCCAGCAGCTTAAATCGTGGGGGGAATAGCAATCAGCCCCAGCATTTT,CASSLNRGGNSNQPQHF
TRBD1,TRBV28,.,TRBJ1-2,TGTGCCAGCAGTTCGCGGACAGGGCTCTATGGCTACACCTTC,CASSSRTGLYGYTF
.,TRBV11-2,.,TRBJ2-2,TGTGCCAGCAGCTCCCAGATGGCCACCGGGGAGCTGTTTTTT,CASSSQMATGELFF
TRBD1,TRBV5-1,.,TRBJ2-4,TGCGCCAGCAGCCCCCGACAGGGCCCCAAAAACATTCAGTACTTC,CASSPRQGPKNIQYF
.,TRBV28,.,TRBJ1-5,TGTGCCAGCAGACAGACAAGCCATTCCAATCAGCCCCAGCATTTT,CASRQTSHSNQPQHF
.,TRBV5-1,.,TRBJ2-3,TGCGCCAGCAGCTTGCTTAGCAGCTCAGATACGCAGTATTTT,CASSLLSSSDTQYF
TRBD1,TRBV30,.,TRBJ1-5,TGTGCCTGGAGTCCTCAGGGGACAGGAGGCAATCAGCCCCAGCATTTT,CAWSPQGTGGNQPQHF
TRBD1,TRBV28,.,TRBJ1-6,TGTGCCAGCAGTGATACCGGGACAGGGTTTAATTCACCCCTCCACTTT,CASSDTGTGFNSPLHF
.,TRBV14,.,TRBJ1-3,TGTGCCAGCAGCCAAGATCCCGGGAGGAGAAACACCATATATTTT,CASSQDPGRRNTIYF
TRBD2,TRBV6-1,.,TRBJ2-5,TGTGCCAGCAGTGAAAGGGCACTAGCGGGGAGGGAGACCCAGTACTTC,CASSERALAGRETQYF
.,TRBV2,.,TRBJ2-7,TGTGCCAGCAGTTCTACAGTTCTCTACGAGCAGTACTTC,CASSSTVLYEQYF
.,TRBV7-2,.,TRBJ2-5,TGTGCCAGCAGCTTAACGGGTAAACGGGAGACCCAGTACTTC,CASSLTGKRETQYF
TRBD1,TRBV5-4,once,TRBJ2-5,TGTGCCAGCAGCTTGCCTAGGACAGGAGGAGAGACCCAGTACTTC,CASSLPRTGGETQYF
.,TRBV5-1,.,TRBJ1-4,TGCGCCAGCAGCATACGGGACACATCCCTAAAACTGTTTTTT,CASSIRDTSLKLFF
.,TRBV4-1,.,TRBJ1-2,TGCGCCAGCAGCCAAGAAGGGGGAGTGGGTAGTGGCTACACCTTC,CASSQEGGVGSGYTF
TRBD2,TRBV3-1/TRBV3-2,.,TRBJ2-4,TGTGCCAGCAGCCAGGGGACTAGCGGGGGCCAGAACATTCAGTACTTC,CASSQGTSGGQNIQYF
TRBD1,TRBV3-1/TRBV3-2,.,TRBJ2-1,TGTGCCAGCAACCGGGGGAAACACAGACAGGGGGGATACAATGAGCAGTTCTTC,CASNRGKHRQGGYNEQFF
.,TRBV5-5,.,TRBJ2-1,TGTGCCAGCAGCTTGGAGGCTAGCTCCTACAATGAGCAGTTCTTC,CASSLEASSYNEQFF
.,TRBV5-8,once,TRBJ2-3,TGTGCCAGCACCCAACGAGGGGGACCCACAGATACGCAGTATTTT,CASTQRGGPTDTQYF
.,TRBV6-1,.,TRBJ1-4,TGTGCCAGCAGTGAGTCTCAGGGTTCAGCTAATGAAAAACTGTTTTTT,CASSESQGSANEKLFF
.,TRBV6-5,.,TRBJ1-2,TGTGCCAGCAGTTCCCTCGGGGCAGGGGTGGAAGGCTACACCTTC,CASSSLGAGVEGYTF
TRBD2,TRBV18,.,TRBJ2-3,TGTGCCAGCTCACCACGCCTAGCGGGGATCACAGATACGCAGTATTTT,CASSPRLAGITDTQYF
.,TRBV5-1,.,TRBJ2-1,TGCGCCAGCAGCTTGGACTACGCCTATTACCACAATGAGCAGTTCTTC,CASSLDYAYYHNEQFF
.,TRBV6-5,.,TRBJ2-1,TGTGCCAGCAGTTACTCGAACGGCAGGGCTTACAATGAGCAGTTCTTC,CASSYSNGRAYNEQFF
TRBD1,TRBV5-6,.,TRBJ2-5,TGTGCCAGCAGCCTCGGGACAGTCGCGACCCAGTACTTC,CASSLGTVATQYF
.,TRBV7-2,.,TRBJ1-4,TGTGCCAGCAGCTCCCAGGGCCCGGTTTTTGGAGAAAAACTGTTTTTT,CASSSQGPVFGEKLFF
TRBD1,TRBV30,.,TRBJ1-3,TGTGCCTGGAGTCGGCAGGGGGCGAACACCATATATTTT,CAWSRQGANTIYF
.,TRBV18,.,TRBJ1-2,TGTGCCAGCTCACCAGGACCGGGGTACACCTTC,CASSPGPGYTF
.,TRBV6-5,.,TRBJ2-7,TGTGCCAGCAGTTACAGGGGTGGAAAAGCCTACGAGCAGTACTTC,CASSYRGGKAYEQYF
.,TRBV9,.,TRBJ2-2,TGTGCCAGCAGCGTAGGTGGAGCGCGGAACACCGGGGAGCTGTTTTTT,CASSVGGARNTGELFF
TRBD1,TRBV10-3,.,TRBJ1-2,TGTGCCATCAGTGAGGGTCCCGGGACAGGGGGCTTGAGCTACACCTTC,CAISEGPGTGGLSYTF
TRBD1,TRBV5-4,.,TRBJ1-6,TGTGCCAGCAGCCAAGGTAGACAGGGGGATAATTCACCCCTCCACTTT,CASSQGRQGDNSPLHF
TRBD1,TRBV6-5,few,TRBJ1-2,TGTGCCAGCAGGAAGCAGGGGGCGCTGGGGTATGGCTACACCTTC,CASRKQGALGYGYTF
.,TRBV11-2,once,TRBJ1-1,TGTGCCAGCAGCTTAGCGCGGCACCTAACTGAAGCTTTCTTT,CASSLARHLTEAFF
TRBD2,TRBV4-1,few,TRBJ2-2,TGCGCCAGCAGCCAGGGACTAGCGGGCACCGGGGAGCTGTTTTTT,CASSQGLAGTGELFF
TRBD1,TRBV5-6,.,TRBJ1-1,TGTGCCAGCAGCCTCCAAGGACAGGGGGGAATTTGGAGGGCTTTCTTT,CASSLQGQGGIWRAFF
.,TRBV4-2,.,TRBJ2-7,TGTGCCAGCAGCCAAACGGGGGTCTTAGCTACCTACGAGCAGTACTTC,CASSQTGVLATYEQYF
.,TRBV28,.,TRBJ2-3,TGTGCCAGCAGCCCTTTGGAGGGCACAGATACGCAGTATTTT,CASSPLEGTDTQYF
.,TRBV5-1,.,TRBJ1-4,TGCGCCAGCAGCTTGGTTGGCAGAACTAATGAAAAACTGTTTTTT,CASSLVGRTNEKLFF
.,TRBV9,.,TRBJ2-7,TGTGCCAGCAGCGCAACAGGGCGGGAGCAGTACTTC,CASSATGREQYF
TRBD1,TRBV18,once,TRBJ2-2,TGTGCCAGCTCACGAGGACAGGGGGGAACCGTCCGGGAGCTGTTTTTT,CASSRGQGGTVRELFF
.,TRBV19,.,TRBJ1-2,TGTGCCAGTAGTATCTCTGCCAGCTATGGCTACACCTTC,CASSISASYGYTF